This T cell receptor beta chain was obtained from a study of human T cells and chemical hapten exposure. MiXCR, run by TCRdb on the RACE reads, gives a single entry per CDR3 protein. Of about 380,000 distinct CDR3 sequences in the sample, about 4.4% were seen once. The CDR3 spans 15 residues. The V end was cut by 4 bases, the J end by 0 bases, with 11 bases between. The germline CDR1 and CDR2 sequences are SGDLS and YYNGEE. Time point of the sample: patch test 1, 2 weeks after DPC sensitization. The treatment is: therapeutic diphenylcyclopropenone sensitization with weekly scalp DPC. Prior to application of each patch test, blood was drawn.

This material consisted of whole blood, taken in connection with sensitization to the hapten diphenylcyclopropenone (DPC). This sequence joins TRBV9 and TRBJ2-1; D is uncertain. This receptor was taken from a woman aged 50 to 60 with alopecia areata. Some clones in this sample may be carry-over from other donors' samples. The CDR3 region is CASSRILSSYNEQFF. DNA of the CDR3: TGTGCCAGCAGCCGAATCCTTAGCTCCTACAATGAGCAGTTCTTC.